Listed below are T cell receptor beta chains from one sample, sequenced in a study of vaccination and CD4 T cells after COVID-19. Their antigens are not known. MiXCR was run by TCRdb on the PCR reads, yielding one entry per CDR3 protein. The sample has some 13,000 distinct CDR3 sequences; more than 60% are singletons. Input material: CD4+ T cells from blood, cultured in vitro. The receptor source for this set is a human donor who had recovered from COVID-19. Each CDR3 is given with its conserved first and last residue. A D gene is named only where the DNA matches it firmly. Some rows mark clone size as missing; the rest say once, few, many or name a class of expanded clone.

j_gene,v_gene,d_gene,abundance,CDR3aa,CDR3nt
TRBJ1-6,TRBV6-5,TRBD1,-,CASSYSKGQRNSPLHF,TGTGCCAGCAGTTACTCTAAGGGACAGAGAAATTCACCCCTCCACTTT
TRBJ1-5,TRBV6-2/TRBV6-3,TRBD1,-,CASRRTGGIQPQHF,TGTGCCAGCAGACGGACAGGGGGCATTCAGCCCCAGCATTTT
TRBJ2-1,TRBV2,TRBD2,-,CASSAPNDSGTSGRPTASYNEQFF,TGTGCCAGCAGTGCCCCAAATGACAGCGGGACTAGCGGGAGGCCTACAGCCTCTTACAATGAGCAGTTCTTC
TRBJ1-5,TRBV20-1,TRBD1,once,CSAYPPPGQGTGNQPQHF,TGCAGTGCTTATCCCCCCCCGGGACAGGGTACGGGCAATCAGCCCCAGCATTTT
TRBJ2-5,TRBV10-2,TRBD1,-,CASRLQGAGTQYF,TGCGCCAGCAGATTACAGGGGGCGGGGACCCAGTACTTC
TRBJ2-3,TRBV20-1,-,-,CSATPPASTDTQYF,TGCAGTGCTACCCCACCCGCGAGCACAGATACGCAGTATTTT
TRBJ1-5,TRBV6-1,-,-,CASSERKPQHF,TGTGCCAGCAGTGAACGGAAGCCCCAGCATTTT
TRBJ2-7,TRBV6-1,-,-,CASNLNRDRHYEQYF,TGTGCCAGCAACCTAAACCGGGACCGACACTACGAGCAGTACTTC
TRBJ2-1,TRBV30,TRBD1,few,CAWAGQVPYNEQFF,TGTGCCTGGGCGGGACAGGTGCCCTACAATGAGCAGTTCTTC
TRBJ1-2,TRBV6-5,-,-,CASSYGSGGPNYGYTF,TGTGCCAGCAGTTACGGGAGCGGCGGACCAAACTATGGCTACACCTTC
TRBJ1-2,TRBV5-4,-,-,CASSPRVGVSGYTF,TGTGCCAGCAGCCCTAGGGTCGGGGTCTCTGGCTACACCTTC
TRBJ2-7,TRBV24-1,-,-,CATSETGLGLYEQYF,TGTGCCACCAGTGAGACAGGCTTGGGCCTCTACGAGCAGTACTTC
TRBJ1-2,TRBV7-2,TRBD1,-,CATVPGQGMGGYTF,TGTGCCACCGTCCCGGGACAGGGAATGGGGGGCTACACCTTC
TRBJ2-5,TRBV7-2,TRBD1,-,CASSKPGQGTKTQYF,TGTGCCAGCAGTAAACCGGGACAGGGAACAAAGACCCAGTACTTC
TRBJ1-5,TRBV28,-,-,CASSFVGAKNQPQHF,TGTGCCAGCAGTTTCGTCGGAGCCAAGAATCAGCCCCAGCATTTT
TRBJ1-3,TRBV15,-,-,CATSGGGRISGNTIYF,TGTGCCACCAGCGGTGGGGGGCGAATCTCTGGAAACACCATATATTTT
TRBJ2-3,TRBV6-2/TRBV6-3,-,-,CASSYAGPDTQYF,TGTGCCAGCAGTTACGCGGGTCCAGATACGCAGTATTTT
TRBJ1-5,TRBV10-1,TRBD1,-,CASSEPDRENQPQHF,TGCGCCAGCAGTGAGCCGGACAGGGAGAATCAGCCCCAGCATTTT
TRBJ2-3,TRBV28,-,-,CASSLPAADTQYF,TGTGCCAGCAGTCTTCCCGCCGCAGATACGCAGTATTTT
TRBJ2-3,TRBV7-2,-,-,CASSLVRIAVPPSTDTQYF,TGTGCCAGCAGCTTAGTGCGTATAGCGGTTCCCCCTAGCACAGATACGCAGTATTTT
TRBJ1-2,TRBV28,-,-,CASSLSPSTDGYTF,TGTGCCAGCAGTTTATCCCCCTCGACGGATGGCTACACCTTC
TRBJ1-2,TRBV20-1,-,-,CSARDVGRPNYGYTF,TGCAGTGCTAGAGACGTAGGGAGGCCTAACTATGGCTACACCTTC
TRBJ1-2,TRBV9,-,-,CASSVLPDRQPNGYTF,TGTGCCAGCAGCGTCCTCCCGGATCGGCAACCAAATGGCTACACCTTC
TRBJ1-6,TRBV19,-,-,CASRTDRLKTSPLHF,TGTGCCAGTAGAACGGACCGATTGAAGACTTCACCCCTCCACTTT
TRBJ2-4,TRBV20-1,-,-,CSARDTNKNIQYF,TGCAGTGCTAGAGACACGAACAAAAACATTCAGTACTTC
TRBJ1-5,TRBV7-6,TRBD1,-,CASSLVRGRDQPQHF,TGTGCCAGCAGCTTAGTCAGGGGGCGCGATCAGCCCCAGCATTTT
TRBJ2-3,TRBV20-1,-,-,CSALDWRGQDTQYF,TGCAGTGCTCTCGACTGGCGCGGTCAGGATACGCAGTATTTT
TRBJ1-1,TRBV12-3/TRBV12-4,TRBD1,-,CASSYDRVNTEAFF,TGTGCCAGCAGTTACGACAGGGTGAACACTGAAGCTTTCTTT
TRBJ1-4,TRBV10-3,-,-,CAISETAATNEKLFF,TGTGCCATCAGTGAGACGGCTGCAACTAATGAAAAACTGTTTTTT
TRBJ1-6,TRBV20-1,-,once,CSASGGAGSPLHF,TGCAGTGCTAGTGGGGGGGCAGGTTCACCCCTCCACTTT
TRBJ1-2,TRBV12-3/TRBV12-4,-,-,CASSLLGGFYGYTF,TGTGCCAGCAGTTTATTGGGGGGCTTCTATGGCTACACCTTC
TRBJ1-6,TRBV20-1,-,-,CSARVSGKWSSPLHF,TGCAGTGCTAGAGTATCGGGAAAATGGTCTTCACCCCTCCACTTT
TRBJ2-1,TRBV29-1,-,-,CSVDVGAPQFF,TGCAGCGTTGATGTAGGGGCACCGCAGTTCTTC
TRBJ1-3,TRBV4-3,-,-,CASSQEYTTGNTIYF,TGCGCCAGCAGCCAAGAATATACTACTGGAAACACCATATATTTT
TRBJ1-1,TRBV20-1,-,-,CSATTGNTEAFF,TGCAGTGCCACTACTGGGAACACTGAAGCTTTCTTT
TRBJ2-1,TRBV7-2,-,once,CASSLAYPLGTFF,TGTGCCAGCAGCTTAGCGTATCCGTTGGGGACGTTCTTC
TRBJ2-1,TRBV7-9,TRBD1,-,CASRELRDRDKNEQFF,TGTGCCAGCAGGGAACTCCGGGACAGGGATAAGAATGAGCAGTTCTTC
TRBJ2-2,TRBV19,-,few,CASSIGFGKGGELFF,TGTGCCAGTAGTATTGGGTTCGGGAAGGGCGGGGAGCTGTTTTTT
TRBJ2-1,TRBV27,-,-,CASTPVGWEYNEQFF,TGTGCCAGCACTCCCGTGGGGTGGGAATACAATGAGCAGTTCTTC
TRBJ2-7,TRBV15,-,-,CATSERGSGFYEQYF,TGTGCCACCAGCGAGAGGGGTAGCGGATTCTACGAGCAGTACTTC
TRBJ2-6,TRBV6-1,TRBD1,once,CATSPSPRQGWSGANVLTF,TGTGCCACCTCACCCAGTCCGCGACAGGGGTGGTCTGGGGCCAACGTCCTGACTTTC
TRBJ1-2,TRBV7-2,TRBD1,-,CASSSQQGNYGYTF,TGTGCCAGCAGCTCCCAACAGGGGAACTATGGCTACACCTTC
TRBJ1-3,TRBV5-4,-,once,CASSRTADSGNTIYF,TGTGCCAGCAGTCGGACCGCCGACTCTGGAAACACCATATATTTT
TRBJ1-1,TRBV27,TRBD1,once,CASSLSNLRQGITEAFF,TGTGCCAGCAGTTTATCGAACTTGAGACAGGGTATAACTGAAGCTTTCTTT
TRBJ1-1,TRBV20-1,-,once,CSAGRNTEAFF,TGCAGTGCAGGGCGAAACACTGAAGCTTTCTTT
TRBJ1-2,TRBV27,-,-,CASSSRPVGNGYTF,TGTGCCAGCAGTTCCCGCCCGGTTGGGAATGGCTACACCTTC
TRBJ1-5,TRBV2,-,few,CASSVSRGGQPQHF,TGTGCCAGCAGTGTGTCCCGGGGCGGCCAGCCCCAGCATTTT
TRBJ2-5,TRBV27,-,-,CASSLSQLSAETQYF,TGTGCCAGCAGTTTATCTCAGTTGAGTGCAGAGACCCAGTACTTC
TRBJ1-2,TRBV28,-,-,CASKRYGANYGYTF,TGTGCCAGCAAACGCTACGGGGCTAACTATGGCTACACCTTC
TRBJ2-7,TRBV28,-,-,CASFDRTPYEQYF,TGTGCCAGCTTTGACAGGACTCCCTACGAGCAGTACTTC